The 23 T cell receptor beta chains reported below all come from one sample, sequenced in a study of T cells in localized non-small cell lung cancer. Sequencing was performed with immunoSEQ multiplex PCR; in TCRdb, only in-frame clones are kept and a portion is missing. Of under 55,000 clones in the sample, over 70% are singletons; the top ten hold roughly 4%. The specimen was PBMCs, collected before any cancer treatment. Source of these receptors: a woman aged 35 to 70 with stage II lung adenocarcinoma.

This clone has just one count. The chain is built from TRBV29-1 and TRBJ1-5; D is undetermined. Germline CDR1 is SQVTM and CDR2 is ANQGSEA. This CDR3 is built from 13 residues. Trimming pared 6 bases from V and 8 bases from J, leaving 17 bases between. The CDR3 sequence: CSVARSESEPQHF. The CDR3 region has the DNA TGCAGCGTAGCGCGCAGCGAATCGGAGCCCCAGCATTTT.

This clone was picked up a small number of times. This likely reflects a read error, since a far larger clone is one base away. The same CDR3 arises from other DNA sequences in this sample as well. The CDR3 is CASSQDPTSGVETQYF. The DNA for the CDR3 is TGCGCCAGCAGCCAAGATCCGACTAGCGGGGTAGAGACCCAGTACTTC. This rearrangement joins TRBV4-1 to TRBJ2-5; 11 bases align to TRBD2. Germline lookup yields CDR1 MGHRA and CDR2 YSYEKL. Trimming took 0 bases from V and 4 from J; bases not matched to a gene: 4. CDR3 length: 16 amino acids.

The chain recombines TRBV11-2 with TRBJ1-1; the D is unclear. Between the trimmed V and J ends, which lost 2 bases and 6 bases, there was a span of 10 bases. Germline V lookup: CDR1 SGHAT, CDR2 FQNNGV. The length of the CDR3 is 13 residues. The CDR3 here is CASSLNGEAEAFF. Written as DNA, the CDR3 is TGTGCCAGCAGCTTAAACGGAGAGGCTGAAGCTTTCTTT.

V and J are TRBV6-1 and TRBJ1-4; TRBD1 might be the D (6 bases). Trimming removed 3 bases at V and 0 bases at J, with 14 bases between. This CDR3 has 17 residues. The germline gives CDR1 MNHNS, CDR2 SASEGT. DNA for the CDR3: TGTGCCAGCAGTGAGGAAAGGGGGTATTCAACTAATGAAAAACTGTTTTTT. It is translated as CASSEERGYSTNEKLFF.

The V gene is TRBV20-1, the J gene TRBJ1-2, with no clear D. CDR1 is DFQATT, CDR2 SNEGSKA, per germline (reference sequence). The CDR3 is 9 amino acids. Trimming pared 6 bases from V and 8 bases from J, leaving 7 bases between. In DNA, the CDR3 is TGCAGTGCCGGCCGGGGCTACACCTTC. It yields the protein CSAGRGYTF.

The chain links TRBV7-6 to TRBJ1-2; D might be TRBD1 (6 bases). Germline V gives CDR1 SGHVS, CDR2 FNYEAQ. There are 17 residues in the CDR3. Trimming took 3 bases from V and 0 from J, leaving 17 bases between them. The CDR3, as DNA: TGTGCCAGCAGCTTTGCCGGTGGAGGGACAACTAACTATGGCTACACCTTC. This encodes CASSFAGGGTTNYGYTF.

The chain recombines TRBV6-1 with TRBJ2-5, with D perhaps matching TRBD2 (6 bases). The V gene's germline CDR1 is MNHNS and CDR2 SASEGT. There are 13 residues in the CDR3. The germline V and J ends were trimmed by 3 bases and 5 bases, with 10 bases remaining between them. The CDR3 here is CASSERGEETQYF. CDR3 nucleotides: TGTGCCAGCAGTGAGCGGGGAGAGGAGACCCAGTACTTC.

V usage is TRBV6-4 and J usage is TRBJ2-3, with 9 bases fitting TRBD1. V lost 5 bases and J lost 0; bases outside the gene matches: 3. CDR1 and CDR2 from the germline V gene are MRHNA and SNTAGT. The CDR3 consists of 15 residues. CDR3 in amino acids: CASSPGTGSTDTQYF. The CDR3 nucleotides read TGTGCCAGCAGTCCGGGGACAGGGAGCACAGATACGCAGTATTTT.

This clone was seen a few times. V usage is TRBV11-3 and J usage is TRBJ1-3, with 7 nucleotides matching TRBD1. Germline CDR1 reads SGHNT; CDR2 reads YENEEA. This CDR3 comprises 16 residues. V shed 4 bases and J 3 bases; nucleotides not matched to a gene: 9. The DNA of the CDR3 is TGTGCCAGCAGCTCATCCAGGGGGTCGGATGGAAACACCATATATTTT. This gives the protein CASSSSRGSDGNTIYF.

This chain uses TRBV7-2 with TRBJ1-1; no definite D call. CDR1 and CDR2 (germline): SGHTA, FQGNSA. The ends were cut back, 0 bases at V and 10 bases at J, with 21 bases in the middle. The CDR3 spans 16 residues. Here the CDR3 DNA reads TGTGCCAGCAGCTTAGCCACAGCATCCCCGGCGCTAATAGCTTTCTTT. It translates to CASSLATASPALIAFF.

The V gene is TRBV4-1, the J gene TRBJ2-7; D gene uncertain. Trimming shortened V by 0 bases and J by 4 bases, and 16 bases separated the two germline ends. The CDR3 has 16 amino acids. Germline V gene sequence: CDR1 MGHRA, CDR2 YSYEKL. The CDR3 sequence: CASSQDPGPGVYEQYF. Here the CDR3 DNA reads TGCGCCAGCAGCCAAGATCCGGGCCCAGGTGTATACGAGCAGTACTTC.

V gene TRBV25-1 combines with J gene TRBJ1-1; no clear D. Germline CDR1 and CDR2: MGHDK and SYGVNS. V lost 6 bases and J 4 bases, leaving 9 bases between the germline ends. The CDR3 sequence is 12 residues long. DNA for the CDR3: TGTGCCAGCAGGCAATCGGTCACTGAAGCTTTCTTT. It yields the protein CASRQSVTEAFF. Looking up the rest from reference TRBV25-1 and TRBJ1-1 gives the full variable domain: EADIYQTPRYLVIGTGKKITLECSQTMGHDKMYWYQQDPGMELHLIHYSYGVNSTEKGDLSSESTVSRIRTEHFPLTLESARPSHTSQYLCASRQSVTEAFFGQGTRLTVV.

This rearrangement joins TRBV5-5 to TRBJ1-3; D not certain. V was clipped by 1 base and J by 2 bases, with 10 bases between them. The CDR3 is made up of 15 amino acids. Germline assignment: CDR1 SGHKS and CDR2 YYEKEE (reference sequence). CDR3: CASSLFEVAGNTIYF. CDR3 DNA sequence: TGTGCCAGCAGCTTGTTTGAGGTCGCTGGAAACACCATATATTTT. The full variable domain, with the rest looked up from reference TRBV5-5 and TRBJ1-3, is DAGVTQSPTHLIKTRGQQVTLRCSPISGHKSVSWYQQVLGQGPQFIFQYYEKEERGRGNFPDRFSARQFPNYSSELNVNALLLGDSALYLCASSLFEVAGNTIYFGEGSWLTVV.

The genes are TRBV15 and TRBJ1-2; D call uncertain. Germline V gene data show CDR1 as LNHNV and CDR2 as YYDKDF (reference sequence). The ends were cut back, 0 bases at V and 8 bases at J, with 19 bases in the middle. This CDR3 has 16 residues. The CDR3 DNA sequence: TGTGCCACCAGCAGAGATGGGCGAGGGTTGGGGTCGGGCTACACCTTC. The encoded protein is CATSRDGRGLGSGYTF.

The chain couples TRBV13 to TRBJ2-7; D gene uncertain. Germline assignment: CDR1 PRHDT and CDR2 FYEKMQ (reference sequence). There are 11 residues in the CDR3. Trimming cost V 0 bases and J 6 bases, with 3 bases left between them. CDR3 in amino acids: CASSLGREQYF. The CDR3 nucleotides are TGTGCCAGCAGCTTAGGCCGCGAGCAGTACTTC.

This chain links TRBV11-2 with TRBJ2-3; 14 nucleotides agree with TRBD2. J gave up 2 bases and V 8 bases, and 6 bases lay outside the gene matches. This CDR3 has 16 amino acids. Germline CDR1 is SGHAT and CDR2 is FQNNGV. The CDR3 here is CASRPTSGGATDTQYF. CDR3 sequence (DNA): TGTGCCAGCCGACCGACTAGCGGGGGGGCCACAGATACGCAGTATTTT.

This clone was counted a few times. The chain carries TRBV19 and TRBJ1-2, with D unclear. Trimming pared 3 bases from V and 6 bases from J, leaving 14 bases between. The CDR3 length is 14 residues. Germline loops: CDR1 LNHDA, CDR2 SQIVND (reference sequence). The CDR3 here is CASSMGTSLHGYTF. The CDR3 DNA follows: TGTGCCAGTAGTATGGGTACATCACTCCATGGCTACACCTTC. Looking up the rest from reference TRBV19 and TRBJ1-2 gives the full variable domain: DGGITQSPKYLFRKEGQNVTLSCEQNLNHDAMYWYRQDPGQGLRLIYYSQIVNDFQKGDIAEGYSVSREKKESFPLTVTSAQKNPTAFYLCASSMGTSLHGYTFGSGTRLTVV.

This clone was counted once. V and J are TRBV4-1 and TRBJ2-7; D unresolved. Germline-derived CDR1 and CDR2 are MGHRA and YSYEKL. V was clipped by 3 bases and J by 2 bases, with 14 bases between them. The CDR3 extends over 15 amino acids. The CDR3 protein is CASSQILTVPYEQYF. The DNA of the CDR3 is TGCGCCAGCAGCCAGATTTTGACGGTCCCCTACGAGCAGTACTTC.

This sequence joins TRBV4-3 and TRBJ2-3, with a possible D match to TRBD2 (7 bases). The CDR3 consists of 16 residues. The V and J ends lost 0 bases and 6 bases respectively, with 16 bases between them. Germline V gene data show CDR1 as LGHNA and CDR2 as YSLEER. The CDR3: CASSQDPGGPPDTQYF. The CDR3 DNA reads as TGCGCCAGCAGCCAAGATCCGGGGGGCCCCCCGGATACGCAGTATTTT.

V is TRBV14 and J is TRBJ1-1; no clear D gene. The V end lost 1 base, the J end lost 3 bases, and 9 bases lay between the germline ends. The CDR3 has 14 residues. Germline V lookup: CDR1 SGHDN, CDR2 FVKESK. DNA of the CDR3: TGTGCCAGCAGCCAAGCTGTAACCTACACTGAAGCTTTCTTT. Protein sequence: CASSQAVTYTEAFF.

V is TRBV19 and J is TRBJ2-1; TRBD2 matches 7 bases. The CDR3 extends over 16 amino acids. Germline V gene sequence: CDR1 LNHDA, CDR2 SQIVND (reference sequence). V was clipped by 7 bases and J by 0 bases; unmatched bases: 9. The CDR3 nucleotides are TGTGCCAGTAATCCCTCGGGGGACTACTCCTACAATGAGCAGTTCTTC. It encodes CASNPSGDYSYNEQFF.

This clone occurred many times. This rearrangement joins TRBV10-1 to TRBJ1-1, with 7 bases that match TRBD1. The CDR3 sequence is 14 residues long. CDR1 and CDR2 from the germline V gene are WNHNN and SYGVQD (reference sequence). Losses at the gene ends were 3 bases for V and 1 base for J; bases not matched to a gene: 2. The CDR3 DNA follows: TGCGCCAGCAGTGAAGGGACAGAGAACACTGAAGCTTTCTTT. Its translation: CASSEGTENTEAFF.

This clone occurred once. The chain carries TRBV18 and TRBJ2-1; TRBD1 might be the D (5 bases). CDR3 length: 13 amino acids. V was clipped by 2 bases and J by 5 bases, with 7 bases between them. Looked up from germline, CDR1 is KGHSH and CDR2 is LQKENI. The CDR3 reads CASSPNRNNEQFF. For the CDR3, the DNA is TGTGCCAGCTCACCAAACAGGAACAATGAGCAGTTCTTC.